This T cell receptor beta chain was sequenced for a study of cytomegalovirus exposure and HLA in healthy donors. Overall study results and limits: As was reported, the classifier diagnosed cytomegalovirus status with high specificity and sensitivity. First-cohort TCR clusters were later found to tend to co-occur in the 120 or so validation repertoires.

The method was immunoSEQ multiplex PCR; TCRdb's version includes in-frame clones alone and lacks a portion of them. The sample comprises approximately 200,000 clones, around 80% of which are singletons, and roughly 1.2% rests with the top ten. The ends lost 4 bases at V and 2 bases at J; junction bases unmatched: 17. From germline, CDR1 is LGHNA and CDR2 YNFKEQ. This CDR3 has 18 amino acids. As to this clone: Its target is unknown.

Material for sequencing was PBMCs. V and J are TRBV4-2 and TRBJ2-7; the match to TRBD2 covers 7 bases. The source is a woman aged 25-40 years in good health and CMV-seronegative. CDR3 residues: CASSRQVIGRREPYEQYF. Here the CDR3 DNA reads TGTGCCAGCAGCCGTCAAGTTATAGGTCGGCGGGAGCCCTACGAGCAGTACTTC.